This T cell receptor (beta chain) was obtained from a study of T-cell reconstitution after alpha-beta-depleted transplantation in children. Study observations and caveats: Where alpha-beta T cells came from about two months after transplant was reportedly several hundred expanded graft clones.

The authors prepared the TCRbeta library with unique molecular identifiers. TCRdb reprocessed the PCR reads via MiXCR and lists one record per CDR3 protein. Of 85,000 to 120,000 distinct CDR3 sequences listed, less than 6% were seen once; the top ten hold about 6%. On this clonotype itself: What it binds is unknown.

The CDR3 length is 15 residues. Trimming cost V 3 bases and J 5 bases; bases outside gene matches: 5. The germline V gene has CDR1 MGHDK and CDR2 SYGVNS. The starting material was PBMCs, mostly from graft donor cells, obtained 60 days after TCRalphabeta/CD19-depleted stem cell transplant. The TCR sequence derives from a female patient aged 2-15 years who had a stem cell transplant for Fanconi anemia, so the T cells may come from the graft donor. The chain uses TRBV25-1 and TRBJ2-1, with TRBD1 matching 9 bases. The CDR3: CASSDRQGVNNEQFF. CDR3 sequence (DNA): TGTGCCAGCAGTGACCGACAGGGGGTAAACAATGAGCAGTTCTTC.